This T cell receptor beta chain emerged from a study of blood T cell repertoires in COVID-19. As for the study in general: The study drew acute and convalescent COVID-19 samples from the United States, Italy and Spain. Sources were T cells, B-cell-depleted T cells, or PBMCs; the material itself was cDNA or gDNA.

This clone turned up a few times. Original analysis: The assay estimated nucleated cells by amplifying reference gene primers. Generated by immunoSEQ multiplex PCR, the TCRdb table keeps only in-frame clones and is missing some. The V and J calls and clone size come from that table; D and trimming were worked out from the DNA. The repertoire includes 280,000 or so clones, about nine tenths of them detected once, and under 15% sits in the top ten. V lost 4 bases and J lost 0, with 10 bases in between. Germline CDR1 reads SGHDT; CDR2 reads YYEEEE. The CDR3 is 15 residues long. The V call is TRBV5-6, the J call TRBJ2-2; D remains ambiguous. Sequencing was carried out using peripheral blood. This sequence originates from a woman aged 60-70 years with acute or convalescent COVID-19. CDR3 nucleotide sequence: TGTGCCAGCAGCCCCCGGGTGCCGAACACCGGGGAGCTGTTTTTT. Translated, it gives CASSPRVPNTGELFF. Variable domain in full (rest from reference TRBV5-6 and TRBJ2-2): DAGVTQSPTHLIKTRGQQVTLRCSPKSGHDTVSWYQQALGQGPQFIFQYYEEEERQRGNFPDRFSGHQFPNYSSELNVNALLLGDSALYLCASSPRVPNTGELFFGEGSRLTVL.